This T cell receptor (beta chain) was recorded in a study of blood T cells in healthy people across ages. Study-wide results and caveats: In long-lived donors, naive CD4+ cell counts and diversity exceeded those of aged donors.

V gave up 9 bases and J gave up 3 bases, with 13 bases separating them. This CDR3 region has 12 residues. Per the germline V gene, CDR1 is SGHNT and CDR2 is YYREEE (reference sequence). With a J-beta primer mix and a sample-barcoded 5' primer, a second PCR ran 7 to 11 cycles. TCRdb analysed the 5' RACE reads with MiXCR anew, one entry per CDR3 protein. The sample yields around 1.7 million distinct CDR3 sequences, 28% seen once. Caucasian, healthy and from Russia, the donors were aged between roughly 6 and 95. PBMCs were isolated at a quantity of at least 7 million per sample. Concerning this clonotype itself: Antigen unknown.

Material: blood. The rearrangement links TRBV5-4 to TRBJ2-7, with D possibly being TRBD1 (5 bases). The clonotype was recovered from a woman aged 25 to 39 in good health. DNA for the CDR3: TGTGCCACCCAAGGGGATGACTACGAGCAGTACTTC. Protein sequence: CATQGDDYEQYF. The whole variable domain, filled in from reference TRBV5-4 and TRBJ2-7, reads ETGVTQSPTHLIKTRGQQVTLRCSSQSGHNTVSWYQQALGQGPQFIFQYYREEENGRGNFPPRFSGLQFPNYSSELNVNALELDDSALYLCATQGDDYEQYFGPGTRLTVT.